The rows below give T cell receptor beta chains drawn from one sample of a study of early T cells in non-severe SARS-CoV-2 infection. One entry per CDR3 protein results from TCRdb running MiXCR on the 5' RACE reads. Of 65,000 to 85,000 distinct CDR3 sequences listed, more than 8.5% are singletons. Sequencing used whole blood, obtained at baseline. The origin of the receptors is an adult who was a healthcare worker with PCR-confirmed SARS-CoV-2 infection or an uninfected control (not recorded which). Both conserved end residues are part of each CDR3. The D gene is left open where the match is weak. Rows may omit the clone size; those that give it use once, few, many or a size class.

clone_size: few; d_call: TRBD1; j_call: TRBJ1-6; v_call: TRBV5-6; cdr3_nt: TGTGCCAGCCTTAGACAGGGCGAATCACCCCTCCACTTT; cdr3_aa: CASLRQGESPLHF
clone_size: many; d_call: TRBD2; j_call: TRBJ2-2; v_call: TRBV28; cdr3_nt: TGTGCCAGCATTACTACGGGACTAGCGGGAGGTTCCACCGGGGAGCTGTTTTTT; cdr3_aa: CASITTGLAGGSTGELFF
clone_size: many; d_call: NA; j_call: TRBJ1-1; v_call: TRBV2; cdr3_nt: TGTGCCAGCAGTGAAGGATTTAACCCGAACACTGAAGCTTTCTTT; cdr3_aa: CASSEGFNPNTEAFF
clone_size: NA; d_call: NA; j_call: TRBJ2-7; v_call: TRBV28; cdr3_nt: TGTGCCAGCGCCCCCCGCTCGTGGGGCCTGAGCTCCTACGAGCAGTACTTC; cdr3_aa: CASAPRSWGLSSYEQYF
clone_size: many; d_call: NA; j_call: TRBJ1-1; v_call: TRBV21-1; cdr3_nt: TGTGCCAGCAGCAAATTGGGGAAGAGCACTGAAGCTTTCTTT; cdr3_aa: CASSKLGKSTEAFF
clone_size: few; d_call: NA; j_call: TRBJ1-6; v_call: TRBV9; cdr3_nt: TGTGCCAGCAGCACCCGCGAGGGGGTTGGTTCACCCCTCCACTTT; cdr3_aa: CASSTREGVGSPLHF
clone_size: many; d_call: TRBD2; j_call: TRBJ2-5; v_call: TRBV11-2; cdr3_nt: TGTGCCAGCAGCTTGAGTCTAGCGGGACTAGAGACCCAGTACTTC; cdr3_aa: CASSLSLAGLETQYF
clone_size: few; d_call: TRBD1; j_call: TRBJ1-1; v_call: TRBV24-1; cdr3_nt: TGTGCCACCAGGAAGACAGGGGCGAACACTGAAGCTTTCTTT; cdr3_aa: CATRKTGANTEAFF
clone_size: few; d_call: TRBD1; j_call: TRBJ2-5; v_call: TRBV20-1; cdr3_nt: TGCAGTGCTAGAGATCTCGGGACAGGTGCCTCCGCCCAGTACTTC; cdr3_aa: CSARDLGTGASAQYF
clone_size: many; d_call: NA; j_call: TRBJ2-7; v_call: TRBV27; cdr3_nt: TGTGCCAGCGGGAAGAACGAGCAGTACTTC; cdr3_aa: CASGKNEQYF
clone_size: few; d_call: NA; j_call: TRBJ2-7; v_call: TRBV4-3; cdr3_nt: TGCGCCAGCAGCATTAACAGAAACTACGAGCAGTACTTC; cdr3_aa: CASSINRNYEQYF
clone_size: many; d_call: NA; j_call: TRBJ2-5; v_call: TRBV20-1; cdr3_nt: TGCAGTGCTCGGCCGGGACAAGAGACCCAGTACTTC; cdr3_aa: CSARPGQETQYF
clone_size: many; d_call: NA; j_call: TRBJ1-1; v_call: TRBV11-2; cdr3_nt: TGTGCCAGCAGCTCTAACCGCCGAACACAGGGAGGTAGCACTGAAGCTTTCTTT; cdr3_aa: CASSSNRRTQGGSTEAFF
clone_size: few; d_call: TRBD1; j_call: TRBJ2-7; v_call: TRBV28; cdr3_nt: TGTGCCAGCAGTTCGCCCTGGACAGGATCTTCCTACGAGCAGTACTTC; cdr3_aa: CASSSPWTGSSYEQYF
clone_size: many; d_call: NA; j_call: TRBJ2-2; v_call: TRBV9; cdr3_nt: TGTGCCAGCAGCGTAGACGGGAGACAGACCGGGGAGCTGTTTTTT; cdr3_aa: CASSVDGRQTGELFF
clone_size: NA; d_call: NA; j_call: TRBJ2-2; v_call: TRBV24-1; cdr3_nt: TGTGCCACCAGTGGAGCCCCTGAGAATCGAGTAAACACCGGGGAGCTGTTTTTT; cdr3_aa: CATSGAPENRVNTGELFF
clone_size: many; d_call: TRBD1; j_call: TRBJ1-2; v_call: TRBV28; cdr3_nt: TGTGCCAGCAGTTTTCAAGATCGGGACAGCTATGGCTACACCTTC; cdr3_aa: CASSFQDRDSYGYTF
clone_size: many; d_call: TRBD2; j_call: TRBJ2-5; v_call: TRBV7-9; cdr3_nt: TGTGCCAGCAGCCGCCTAGCGGAAGAGACCCAGTACTTC; cdr3_aa: CASSRLAEETQYF
clone_size: many; d_call: TRBD1; j_call: TRBJ2-1; v_call: TRBV7-2; cdr3_nt: TGTGCCAGCAGACAGAGGACAGGGGGCAATGAGCAGTTCTTC; cdr3_aa: CASRQRTGGNEQFF